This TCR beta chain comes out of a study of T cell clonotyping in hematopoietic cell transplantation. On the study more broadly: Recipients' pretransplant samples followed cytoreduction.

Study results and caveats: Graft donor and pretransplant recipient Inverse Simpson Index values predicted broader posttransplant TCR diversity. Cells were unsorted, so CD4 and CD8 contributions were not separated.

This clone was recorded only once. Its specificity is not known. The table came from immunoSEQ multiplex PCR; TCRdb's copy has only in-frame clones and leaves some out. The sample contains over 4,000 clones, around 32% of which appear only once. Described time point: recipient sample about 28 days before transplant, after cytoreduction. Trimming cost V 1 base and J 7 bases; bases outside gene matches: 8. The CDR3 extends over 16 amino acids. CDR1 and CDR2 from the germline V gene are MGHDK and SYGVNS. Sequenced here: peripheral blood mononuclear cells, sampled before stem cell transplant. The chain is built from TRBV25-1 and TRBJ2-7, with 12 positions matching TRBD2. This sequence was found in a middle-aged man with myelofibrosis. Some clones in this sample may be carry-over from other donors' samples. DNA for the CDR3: TGTGCCAGCAGTGAATTGGCTAGCGGGAGGGCGGGGGAGCAGTACTTC. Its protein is CASSELASGRAGEQYF.